This TCR beta chain was sequenced for a study of graft-versus-host responses after intestinal transplantation. Study-wide results and limits: Peak levels of circulating GvH clones tracked with early post-transplant HvG declines. Recipient marrow showed GvH clones, some seen first in ileum or blood.

Details on this clone: Its antigen is unidentified.

The CDR3 totals 13 residues. From germline, CDR1 is MNHNS and CDR2 SASEGT. Trimming removed 2 bases from V and 5 bases from J, with 9 bases in between. Profiling relied on immunoSEQ multiplex PCR, and the TCRdb table lists in-frame clones only, not all of them. The sample has approximately 94,000 clones, roughly 90% seen once. The sequence was obtained from a human donor who was the organ donor for an intestinal transplant. V and J are TRBV6-1 and TRBJ1-2; D gene unclear. The material was unstimulated CD4+ T cells sorted from spleen or lymph node cells, obtained before transplant. The CDR3 loop is CASSETAIYGYTF. The CDR3 DNA reads as TGTGCCAGCAGTGAAACAGCCATTTATGGCTACACCTTC.